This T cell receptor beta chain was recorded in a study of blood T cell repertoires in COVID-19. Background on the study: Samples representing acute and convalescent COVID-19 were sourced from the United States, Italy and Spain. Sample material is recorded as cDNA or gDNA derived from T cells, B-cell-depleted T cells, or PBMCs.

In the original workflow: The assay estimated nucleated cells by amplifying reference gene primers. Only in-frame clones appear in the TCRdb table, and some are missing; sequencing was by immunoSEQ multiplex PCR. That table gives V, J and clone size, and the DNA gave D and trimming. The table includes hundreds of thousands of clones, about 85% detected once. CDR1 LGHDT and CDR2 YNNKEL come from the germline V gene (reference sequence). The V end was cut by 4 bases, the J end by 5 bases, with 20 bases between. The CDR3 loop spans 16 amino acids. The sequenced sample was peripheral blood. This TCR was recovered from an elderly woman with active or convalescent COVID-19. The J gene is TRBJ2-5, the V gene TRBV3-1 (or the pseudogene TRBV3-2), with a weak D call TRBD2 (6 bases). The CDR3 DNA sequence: TGTGCCAGCAGCCCTCCCCGGCGGGGTGTAGGGGAGACCCAGTACTTC. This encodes CASSPPRRGVGETQYF.